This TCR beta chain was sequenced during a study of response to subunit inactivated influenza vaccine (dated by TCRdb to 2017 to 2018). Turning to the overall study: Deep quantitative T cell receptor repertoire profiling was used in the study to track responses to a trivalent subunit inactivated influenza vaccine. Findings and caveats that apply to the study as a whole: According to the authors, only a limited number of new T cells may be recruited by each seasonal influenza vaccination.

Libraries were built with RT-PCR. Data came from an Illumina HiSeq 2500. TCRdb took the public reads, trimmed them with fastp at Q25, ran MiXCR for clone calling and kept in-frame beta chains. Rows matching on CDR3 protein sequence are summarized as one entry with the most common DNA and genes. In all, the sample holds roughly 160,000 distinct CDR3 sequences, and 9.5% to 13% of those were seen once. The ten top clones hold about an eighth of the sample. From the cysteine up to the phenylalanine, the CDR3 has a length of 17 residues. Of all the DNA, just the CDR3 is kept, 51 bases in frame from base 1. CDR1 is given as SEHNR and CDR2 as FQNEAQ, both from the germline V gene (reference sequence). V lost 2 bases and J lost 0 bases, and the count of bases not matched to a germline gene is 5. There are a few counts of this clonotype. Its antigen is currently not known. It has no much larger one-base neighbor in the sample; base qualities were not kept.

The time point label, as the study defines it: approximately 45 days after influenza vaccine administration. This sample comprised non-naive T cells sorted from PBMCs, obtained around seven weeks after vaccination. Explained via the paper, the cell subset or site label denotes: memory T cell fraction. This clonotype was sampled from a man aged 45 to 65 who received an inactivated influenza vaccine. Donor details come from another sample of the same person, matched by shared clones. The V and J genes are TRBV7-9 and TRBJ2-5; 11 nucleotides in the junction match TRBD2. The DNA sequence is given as TGTGCCAGCAGCTTATGGGGGACTAGCGGCAACCAAGAGACCCAGTACTTC. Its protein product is CASSLWGTSGNQETQYF.